The rows below give T cell receptor beta chains drawn from one sample of a study of Ad26.COV2.S vaccination and SARS-CoV-2 variants. The table came from immunoSEQ multiplex PCR; TCRdb's copy has only in-frame clones and leaves some out. This repertoire shows about 400,000 clones, 83% found once; its top ten account for around 7%. Specimen: peripheral blood, collected in a trial of Ad26.COV2.S vaccine versus placebo. These receptors originate from a person aged 18 to 59 who received the Ad26.COV2.S COVID-19 vaccine or a placebo. The CDR3 runs from the conserved cysteine through the conserved F or W. A D gene is named only where the DNA matches it firmly. A row's size may be missing; if present it is once, few, many or a size class.

>-|TRBD2|TRBV10-1|TRBJ2-1
TGCGCCAGCAGTGAAAAGGGTTGGGCGGGAGGAGCCGGGCAGTTCTTC
CASSEKGWAGGAGQFF
>once|-|TRBV6-5|TRBJ2-7
TGTGCCAGCAGGAATAGGCTCGCCTGGAATTACGAGCAGTACTTC
CASRNRLAWNYEQYF
>once|-|TRBV5-4|TRBJ1-3
TGTGCCAGCAGCCCAACGACGGCCTTAGGGGGAAACACCATATATTTT
CASSPTTALGGNTIYF
>-|TRBD1|TRBV7-9|TRBJ1-1
TGTGCCAGCAGCGATGAGGGACAGGCGCGCACTGAAGCTTTCTTT
CASSDEGQARTEAFF
>few|-|TRBV7-2|TRBJ1-5
TGTGCCAGCAGCGTTTGGAGTACTCAGCCCCAGCATTTT
CASSVWSTQPQHF
>-|TRBD1|TRBV4-1|TRBJ2-1
TGCGCCAGCAGCGGGTTGAGAGGGACAGTGGGATGTCATGAGCAGTTCTTC
CASSGLRGTVGCHEQFF
>-|TRBD1|TRBV7-9|TRBJ2-7
TGTGCCAGCAGCACTGACAGGGGTCGTCACGAGCAGTACTTC
CASSTDRGRHEQYF
>-|-|TRBV21-1|TRBJ1-5
TGTGCCAGCAGCAAAATGGCTGCGGGAAATCAGCCCCAGCATTTT
CASSKMAAGNQPQHF
>once|-|TRBV27|TRBJ1-6
TGTGCCAGCAGTTTAAGGGTCCCCGAATATAATTCACCCCTCCACTTT
CASSLRVPEYNSPLHF
>-|TRBD2|TRBV30|TRBJ2-1
TGTGCCTGGATGCGAGCGGGAGGGCCAAATGAGCAGTTCTTC
CAWMRAGGPNEQFF
>-|-|TRBV25-1|TRBJ2-5
TGTGCCAGCAGTGGATGGACAGTGGGAGTGGAGACCCAGTACTTC
CASSGWTVGVETQYF
>-|-|TRBV11-2|TRBJ1-3
TGTGCCAGCAGCTGGAGTGGAGGGCTTGGTGGAAACACCATATATTTT
CASSWSGGLGGNTIYF
>-|TRBD1|TRBV5-1|TRBJ1-1
TGCGCCAGCAGCTTGGTACAGGGGGCCAGGACTGAAGCTTTCTTT
CASSLVQGARTEAFF
>-|TRBD2|TRBV4-2|TRBJ2-1
TGTGCCAGCAGCCAGGCTACCCCGGGACTACGGAATGAGCAGTTCTTC
CASSQATPGLRNEQFF
>-|-|TRBV5-4|TRBJ2-5
TGTGCCAGCAGCAAGGGACTGCAAGAGACCCAGTACTTC
CASSKGLQETQYF
>-|-|TRBV15|TRBJ2-2
TGTGCCACCAGCAGGATGGGGGACGGGGAGCTGTTTTTT
CATSRMGDGELFF
>once|-|TRBV9|TRBJ1-2
TGTGCCAGCAGCGTAGCTACGGGGGGCTACACCTTC
CASSVATGGYTF
>-|-|TRBV6-5|TRBJ1-1
TGTGCCAGCAACGTGGGAATTAGGATGAACACTGAAGCTTTCTTT
CASNVGIRMNTEAFF
>few|TRBD1|TRBV5-4|TRBJ1-6
TGTGCCACAGGACAGGATAATTCACCCCTCCACTTT
CATGQDNSPLHF
>many|-|TRBV6-4|TRBJ1-1
TGTGCCAGCAGCCTTACGGAGGACACTGAAGCTTTCTTT
CASSLTEDTEAFF
>-|TRBD1|TRBV6-5|TRBJ2-7
TGTGCCAGCAGTACACCGGGACAGGGTGCGTACGAGCAGTACTTC
CASSTPGQGAYEQYF
>-|-|TRBV5-1|TRBJ2-3
TGCGCCAGCAGCTTAGGCGGGAGCACAGATACGCAGTATTTT
CASSLGGSTDTQYF
>-|TRBD1|TRBV9|TRBJ1-3
TGTGCCAGCAGCGGGGGACAGGCGAGCTCTGGAAACACCATATATTTT
CASSGGQASSGNTIYF
>-|TRBD2|TRBV25-1|TRBJ2-7
TGTGCCAGCAGACGGGGGGGGTCTGACGAGCAGTACTTC
CASRRGGSDEQYF
>-|-|TRBV5-5|TRBJ1-2
TGTGCCAGCAGCGAAGACGTGATCTATGGCTACACCTTC
CASSEDVIYGYTF
>-|-|TRBV10-3|TRBJ1-1
TGTGCCATAGCGGCCGCGCCGAACACTGAAGCTTTCTTT
CAIAAAPNTEAFF
>-|-|TRBV6-4|TRBJ1-1
TGTGCCAGCAGTGCCTTTGGAGGGAGGATAATGAACACTGAAGCTTTCTTT
CASSAFGGRIMNTEAFF
>-|-|TRBV4-1|TRBJ1-5
TGCGCCAGCAGCCAAGCGCACGGACAAGGGCGTCAGCCCCAGCATTTT
CASSQAHGQGRQPQHF
>-|-|TRBV3-1/TRBV3-2|TRBJ2-7
TGTGCCAGCAGCTACTTGGACGAGCAGTACTTC
CASSYLDEQYF
>-|TRBD2|TRBV7-8|TRBJ2-5
TGTGCCAGCAGCCCGCTTCGGGGGGGAACCCAGTACTTC
CASSPLRGGTQYF